These T cell receptor beta chains were read from a single sample in a study of shared clonotypes between healthy human individuals. Method: immunoSEQ multiplex PCR; TCRdb's copy keeps in-frame clones and lacks some. The repertoire includes more than 2,000,000 clones, more than 85% of them detected once, and 0.3% to 0.4% sits in the top ten. The sequencing sample was made of naive CD4+ T cells from PBMCs. Source of these receptors: a man between 18 and 29 years old in good health. Some clones in this sample may be carry-over from other donors' samples. CDR3s include the opening cysteine and the closing phenylalanine or tryptophan. Each record gives: V gene, J gene, clone size, CDR3 protein. Some rows have no size entry. The others give once, few or many, or a class for an expanded clone.

>TRBV27|TRBJ2-1|NA
CASSLSGPSYNEQFF
>TRBV9|TRBJ1-4|NA
CASSVGPAEGEKLFF
>TRBV7-2|TRBJ2-5|NA
CASNREPRGSGRFETQYF
>TRBV9|TRBJ1-2|NA
CASSSRGGYTF
>TRBV19|TRBJ2-1|NA
CASSKGRGTGEQFF
>TRBV10-3|TRBJ1-1|NA
CAISEGRTAMNTEAFF
>TRBV6-1|TRBJ1-5|NA
CASRDSLPQHF
>TRBV9|TRBJ1-4|NA
CASSVGRSNEKLFF
>TRBV2|TRBJ1-2|NA
CASSEGISGYTF
>TRBV15|TRBJ2-3|NA
CATSRDRSGTQYF
>TRBV4-1|TRBJ2-7|NA
CASSRGHPSYEQYF
>TRBV5-1|TRBJ2-1|NA
CASSLARLAGVNEQFF
>TRBV19|TRBJ1-2|NA
CASSSPSYGYTF
>TRBV29-1|TRBJ2-3|NA
CSVYSDTQYF
>TRBV28|TRBJ2-1|NA
CASSLDPGTGVYNEQFF
>TRBV30|TRBJ2-1|NA
CAWSLGAPYNEQFF
>TRBV30|TRBJ1-5|NA
CAWSHQLQGIQPQHF
>TRBV25-1|TRBJ2-6|once
CASSEAVPGSGANVLTF
>TRBV4-1|TRBJ1-6|NA
CASSQDKDNFRVEPLHF